These T cell receptor beta chains were read from a single sample in a study of cytomegalovirus exposure and HLA in healthy donors. Using immunoSEQ multiplex PCR, the repertoire was profiled, and TCRdb retains in-frame clones only, with some absent. This sample carries 250,000 to 400,000 clones, 88% of them seen once, and the ten largest clones take roughly 0.96%. The source material was PBMCs. The receptors come from a man aged 25 to 45 in good health and CMV-seronegative. CDR3s include the opening cysteine and the closing phenylalanine or tryptophan. The D gene is left open where the match is weak. Rows give clone size only sometimes, using once, few, many, or a class for an expanded clone.

DNA,CDR3,V,size,J,D
TGTGCCAGCAGCTCCCGACAAGCCTCCTACGAGCAGTACTTC,CASSSRQASYEQYF,TRBV7-2,few,TRBJ2-7,.
TGCGCCAGCAGCCAAGATCCATCCGGGACAGGGAACACCGGGGAGCTGTTTTTT,CASSQDPSGTGNTGELFF,TRBV4-1,once,TRBJ2-2,TRBD1
TGTGCCAGCAGTGAGATAAGAACAGGGGGCTTCCAAGAGACCCAGTACTTC,CASSEIRTGGFQETQYF,TRBV6-1,.,TRBJ2-5,TRBD1
TGTGCCAGCAGTTACTCCGGGGGATATGGCTACACCTTC,CASSYSGGYGYTF,TRBV6-5,.,TRBJ1-2,.
TGTGCCAGCAGCCCCCTCGAGGGCCTGAGCTCCTACGAGCAGTACTTC,CASSPLEGLSSYEQYF,TRBV7-6,.,TRBJ2-7,.
TGCAGCGTTGAAGGACTACTAGACTCCTACAATGAGCAGTTCTTC,CSVEGLLDSYNEQFF,TRBV29-1,.,TRBJ2-1,.
TGTGCCAGTAGTCCCGGTTTTTACTACGAGCAGTACTTC,CASSPGFYYEQYF,TRBV19,.,TRBJ2-7,.
TGTGCCAGCAGCTTTAACAGGGAGGGAGAGACCCAGTACTTC,CASSFNREGETQYF,TRBV5-4,.,TRBJ2-5,.
TGCGCCAGCCGTCCCGCTAGCGGACAAGAGACCCAGTACTTC,CASRPASGQETQYF,TRBV5-1,.,TRBJ2-5,TRBD2
TGTGCCAGCAGGGGGGCGGGACAGTTCAGGTATACGCAGTATTTT,CASRGAGQFRYTQYF,TRBV7-2,.,TRBJ2-3,.
TGTGCCAGTAGTATAAATGCAGGGCCCTATTCACCCCTCCACTTT,CASSINAGPYSPLHF,TRBV19,.,TRBJ1-6,.
TGCGCCAGCAGCTTGGCCGGGGGACCCATTTACACCTTC,CASSLAGGPIYTF,TRBV5-1,.,TRBJ1-2,.
TGTGCCACCAGAGAGGAGGGCAACAATCAGCCCCAGCATTTT,CATREEGNNQPQHF,TRBV15,.,TRBJ1-5,.
TGCAGCGTTTATGACAGGAGGAGCGTTGACACTGAAGCTTTCTTT,CSVYDRRSVDTEAFF,TRBV29-1,few,TRBJ1-1,.